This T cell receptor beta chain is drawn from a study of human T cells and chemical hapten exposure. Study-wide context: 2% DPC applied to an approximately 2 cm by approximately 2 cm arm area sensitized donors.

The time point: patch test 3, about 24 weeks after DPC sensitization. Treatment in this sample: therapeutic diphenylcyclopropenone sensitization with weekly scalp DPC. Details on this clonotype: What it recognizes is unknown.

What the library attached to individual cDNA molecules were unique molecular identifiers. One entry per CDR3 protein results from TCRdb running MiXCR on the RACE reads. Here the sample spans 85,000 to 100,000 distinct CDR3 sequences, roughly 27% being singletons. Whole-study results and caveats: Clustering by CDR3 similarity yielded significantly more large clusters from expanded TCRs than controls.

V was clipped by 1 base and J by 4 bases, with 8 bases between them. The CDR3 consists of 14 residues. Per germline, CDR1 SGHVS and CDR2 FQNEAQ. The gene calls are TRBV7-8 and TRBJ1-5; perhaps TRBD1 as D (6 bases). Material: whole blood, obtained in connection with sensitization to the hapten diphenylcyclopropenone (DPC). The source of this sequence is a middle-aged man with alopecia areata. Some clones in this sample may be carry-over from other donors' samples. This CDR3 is CASSLEQGNQPQHF. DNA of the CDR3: TGTGCCAGCAGCTTAGAACAGGGTAATCAGCCCCAGCATTTT.